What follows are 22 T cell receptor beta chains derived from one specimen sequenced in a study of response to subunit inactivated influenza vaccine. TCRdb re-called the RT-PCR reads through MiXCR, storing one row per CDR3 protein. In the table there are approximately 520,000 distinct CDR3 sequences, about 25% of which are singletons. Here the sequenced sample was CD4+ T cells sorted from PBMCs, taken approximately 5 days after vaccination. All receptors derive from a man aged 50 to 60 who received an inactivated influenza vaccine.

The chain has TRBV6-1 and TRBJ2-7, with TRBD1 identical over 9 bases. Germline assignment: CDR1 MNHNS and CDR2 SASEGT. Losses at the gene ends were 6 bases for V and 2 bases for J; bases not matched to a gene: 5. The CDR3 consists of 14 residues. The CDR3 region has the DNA TGTGCCAGCAGGGAAAGGACAGGGGCCTACGAGCAGTACTTC. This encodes CASRERTGAYEQYF.

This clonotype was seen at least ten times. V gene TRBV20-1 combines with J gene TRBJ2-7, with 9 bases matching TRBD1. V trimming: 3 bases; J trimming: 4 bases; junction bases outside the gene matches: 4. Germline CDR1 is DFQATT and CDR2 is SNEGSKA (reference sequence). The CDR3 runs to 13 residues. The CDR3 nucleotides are TGCAGTGCTAGGGGACAGGGTGGGTACGAGCAGTACTTC. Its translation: CSARGQGGYEQYF.

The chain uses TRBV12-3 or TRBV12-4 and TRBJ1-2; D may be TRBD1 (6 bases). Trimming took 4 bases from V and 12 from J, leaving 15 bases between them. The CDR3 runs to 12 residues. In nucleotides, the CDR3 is TGTGCCAGCAGTTCTTTTGCAGGGGACCACACCTTC. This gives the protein CASSSFAGDHTF.

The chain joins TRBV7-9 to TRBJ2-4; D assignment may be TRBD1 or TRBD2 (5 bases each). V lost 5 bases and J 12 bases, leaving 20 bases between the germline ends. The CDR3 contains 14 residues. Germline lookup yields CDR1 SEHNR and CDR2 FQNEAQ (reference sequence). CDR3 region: CASSLDGRVGSQYF. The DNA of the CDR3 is TGTGCCAGCAGCCTCGACGGCAGGGTGGGGAGTCAGTACTTC.

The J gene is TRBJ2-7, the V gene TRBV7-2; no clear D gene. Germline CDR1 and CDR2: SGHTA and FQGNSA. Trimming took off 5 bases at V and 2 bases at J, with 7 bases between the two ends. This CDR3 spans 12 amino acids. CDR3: CASSPVPYEQYF. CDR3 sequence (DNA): TGTGCCAGCAGCCCCGTACCCTACGAGCAGTACTTC.

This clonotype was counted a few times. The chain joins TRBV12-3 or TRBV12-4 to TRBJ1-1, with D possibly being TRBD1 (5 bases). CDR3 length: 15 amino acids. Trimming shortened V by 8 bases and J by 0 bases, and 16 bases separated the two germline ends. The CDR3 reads CASLRAGGVNTEAFF. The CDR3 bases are TGTGCCAGCTTGCGGGCGGGGGGGGTGAACACTGAAGCTTTCTTT.

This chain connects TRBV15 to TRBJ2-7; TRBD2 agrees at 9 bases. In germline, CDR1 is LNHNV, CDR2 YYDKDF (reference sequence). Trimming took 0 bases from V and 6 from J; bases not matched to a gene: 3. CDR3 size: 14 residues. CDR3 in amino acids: CATSRELAGGEQYF. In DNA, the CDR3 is TGTGCCACCAGCAGAGAACTAGCGGGCGGCGAGCAGTACTTC.

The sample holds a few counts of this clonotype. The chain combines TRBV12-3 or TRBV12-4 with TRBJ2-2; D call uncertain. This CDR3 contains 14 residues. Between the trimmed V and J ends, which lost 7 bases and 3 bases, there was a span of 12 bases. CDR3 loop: CASNPRSDTGELFF. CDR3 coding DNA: TGTGCCAGCAATCCCCGGTCGGACACCGGGGAGCTGTTTTTT.

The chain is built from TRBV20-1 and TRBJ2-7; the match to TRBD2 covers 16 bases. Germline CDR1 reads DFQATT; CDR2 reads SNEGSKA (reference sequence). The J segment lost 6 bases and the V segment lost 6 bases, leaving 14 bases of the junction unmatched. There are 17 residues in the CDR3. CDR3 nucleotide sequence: TGCAGTGCCGCCGGGACTAGCGGGAGGGCCATCCTCGGCGAGCAGTACTTC. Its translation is CSAAGTSGRAILGEQYF.

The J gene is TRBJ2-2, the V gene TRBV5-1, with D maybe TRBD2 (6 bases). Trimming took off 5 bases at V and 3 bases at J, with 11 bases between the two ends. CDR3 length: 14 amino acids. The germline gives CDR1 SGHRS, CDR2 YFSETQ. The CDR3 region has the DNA TGCGCCAGCAGGCGGGGCAGTGACACCGGGGAGCTGTTTTTT. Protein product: CASRRGSDTGELFF. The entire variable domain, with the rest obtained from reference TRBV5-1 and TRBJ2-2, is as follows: KAGVTQTPRYLIKTRGQQVTLSCSPISGHRSVSWYQQTPGQGLQFLFEYFSETQRNKGNFPGRFSGRQFSNSRSEMNVSTLELGDSALYLCASRRGSDTGELFFGEGSRLTVL.

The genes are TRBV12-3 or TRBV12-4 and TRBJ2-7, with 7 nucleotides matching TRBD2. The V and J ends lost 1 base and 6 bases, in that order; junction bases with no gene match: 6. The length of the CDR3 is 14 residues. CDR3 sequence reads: CASSLGAGAREQYF. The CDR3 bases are TGTGCCAGCAGTTTAGGGGCGGGAGCTCGCGAGCAGTACTTC.

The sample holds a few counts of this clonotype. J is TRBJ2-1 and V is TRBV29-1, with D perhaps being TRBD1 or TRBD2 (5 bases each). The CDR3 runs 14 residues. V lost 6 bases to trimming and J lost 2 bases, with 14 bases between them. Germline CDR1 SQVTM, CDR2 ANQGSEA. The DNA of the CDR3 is TGCAGCGTCCGCGAGGGGCCCACCTACAATGAGCAGTTCTTC. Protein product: CSVREGPTYNEQFF.

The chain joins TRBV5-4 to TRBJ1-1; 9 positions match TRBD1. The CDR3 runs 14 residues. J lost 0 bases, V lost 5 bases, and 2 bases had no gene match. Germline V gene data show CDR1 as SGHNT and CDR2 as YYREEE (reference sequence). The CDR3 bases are TGTGCCAGCAGTCGGGACAGGGTGAACACTGAAGCTTTCTTT. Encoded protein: CASSRDRVNTEAFF. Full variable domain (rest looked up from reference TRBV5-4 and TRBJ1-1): ETGVTQSPTHLIKTRGQQVTLRCSSQSGHNTVSWYQQALGQGPQFIFQYYREEENGRGNFPPRFSGLQFPNYSSELNVNALELDDSALYLCASSRDRVNTEAFFGQGTRLTVV.

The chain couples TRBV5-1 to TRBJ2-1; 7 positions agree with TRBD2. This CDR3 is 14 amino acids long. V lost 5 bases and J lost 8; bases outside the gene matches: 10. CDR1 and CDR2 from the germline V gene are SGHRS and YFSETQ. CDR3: CASRLFIRGDEQFF. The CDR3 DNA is TGCGCCAGCAGACTTTTCATTCGGGGGGATGAGCAGTTCTTC.

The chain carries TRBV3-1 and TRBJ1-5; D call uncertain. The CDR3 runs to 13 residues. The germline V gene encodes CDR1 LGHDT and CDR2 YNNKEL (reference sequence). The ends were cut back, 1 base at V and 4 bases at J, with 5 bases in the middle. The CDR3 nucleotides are TGTGCCAGCAGCCAAGGGATTAATCAGCCCCAGCATTTT. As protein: CASSQGINQPQHF. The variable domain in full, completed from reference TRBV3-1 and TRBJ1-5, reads DTAVSQTPKYLVTQMGNDKSIKCEQNLGHDTMYWYKQDSKKFLKIMFSYNNKELIINETVPNRFSPKSPDKAHLNLHINSLELGDSAVYFCASSQGINQPQHFGDGTRLSIL.

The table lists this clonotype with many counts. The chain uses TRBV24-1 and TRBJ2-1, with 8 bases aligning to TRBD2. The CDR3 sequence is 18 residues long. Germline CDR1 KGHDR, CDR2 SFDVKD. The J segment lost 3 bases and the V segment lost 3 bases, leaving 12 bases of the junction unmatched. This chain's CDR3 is CATSDPLSGRSNYNEQFF. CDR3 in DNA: TGTGCCACCAGTGATCCCCTCAGCGGGAGATCCAACTACAATGAGCAGTTCTTC.

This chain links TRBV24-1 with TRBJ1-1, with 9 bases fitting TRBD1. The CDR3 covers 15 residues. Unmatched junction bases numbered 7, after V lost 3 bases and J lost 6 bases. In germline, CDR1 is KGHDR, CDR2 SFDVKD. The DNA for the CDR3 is TGTGCCACCAGTGATGCCGGGACAGGGTTGGCTGAAGCTTTCTTT. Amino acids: CATSDAGTGLAEAFF.

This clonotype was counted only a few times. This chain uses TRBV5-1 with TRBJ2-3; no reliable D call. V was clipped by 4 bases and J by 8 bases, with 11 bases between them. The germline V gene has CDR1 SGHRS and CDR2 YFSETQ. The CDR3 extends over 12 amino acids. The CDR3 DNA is TGCGCCAGCAGCCCCCATCTGGGTACGCAGTATTTT. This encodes CASSPHLGTQYF.

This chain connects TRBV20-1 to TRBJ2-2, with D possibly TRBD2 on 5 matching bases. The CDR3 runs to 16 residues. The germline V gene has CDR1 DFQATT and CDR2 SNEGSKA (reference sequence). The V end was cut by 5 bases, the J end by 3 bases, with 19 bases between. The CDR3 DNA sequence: TGCAGTGCTTCCAGCTCGGCTAGCTATTACACCGGGGAGCTGTTTTTT. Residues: CSASSSASYYTGELFF.

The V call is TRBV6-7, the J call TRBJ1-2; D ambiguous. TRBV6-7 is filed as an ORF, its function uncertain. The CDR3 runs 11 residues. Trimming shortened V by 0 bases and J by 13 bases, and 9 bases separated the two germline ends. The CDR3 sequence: CASSYSAARTF. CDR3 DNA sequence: TGTGCCAGCAGTTACTCAGCAGCCCGCACCTTC.

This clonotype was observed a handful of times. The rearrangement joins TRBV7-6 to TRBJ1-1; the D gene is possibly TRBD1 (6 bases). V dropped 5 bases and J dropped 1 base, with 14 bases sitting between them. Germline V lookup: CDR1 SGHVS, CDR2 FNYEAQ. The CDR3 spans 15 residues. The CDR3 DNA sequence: TGTGCCAGCAGCCCTCGGACAGTTTCGAACACTGAAGCTTTCTTT. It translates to CASSPRTVSNTEAFF.

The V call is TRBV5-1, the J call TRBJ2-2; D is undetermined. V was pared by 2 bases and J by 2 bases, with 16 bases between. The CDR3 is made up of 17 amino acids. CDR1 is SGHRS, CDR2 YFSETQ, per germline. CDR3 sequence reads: CASSLGRLAFNTGELFF. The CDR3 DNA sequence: TGCGCCAGCAGCTTAGGGCGGCTGGCCTTTAACACCGGGGAGCTGTTTTTT. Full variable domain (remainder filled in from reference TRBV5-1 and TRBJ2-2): KAGVTQTPRYLIKTRGQQVTLSCSPISGHRSVSWYQQTPGQGLQFLFEYFSETQRNKGNFPGRFSGRQFSNSRSEMNVSTLELGDSALYLCASSLGRLAFNTGELFFGEGSRLTVL.